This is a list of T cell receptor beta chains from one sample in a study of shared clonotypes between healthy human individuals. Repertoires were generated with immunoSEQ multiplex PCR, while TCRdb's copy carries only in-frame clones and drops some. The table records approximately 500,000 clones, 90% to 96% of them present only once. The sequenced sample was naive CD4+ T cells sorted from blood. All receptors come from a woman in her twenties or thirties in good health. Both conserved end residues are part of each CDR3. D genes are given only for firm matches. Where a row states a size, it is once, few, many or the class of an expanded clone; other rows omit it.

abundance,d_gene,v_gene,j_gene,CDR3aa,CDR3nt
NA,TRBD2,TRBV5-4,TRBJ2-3,CASNLAGINTDTTQYF,TGTGCCAGCAACCTAGCGGGGATAAATACAGATACGACGCAGTATTTT
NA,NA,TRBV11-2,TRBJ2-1,CASTYQVGEYNEQFF,TGTGCCAGCACCTATCAGGTAGGCGAGTACAATGAGCAGTTCTTC
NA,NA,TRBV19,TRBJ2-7,CASSMGQGPLYEQYF,TGTGCCAGTAGTATGGGCCAGGGCCCGCTCTACGAGCAGTACTTC
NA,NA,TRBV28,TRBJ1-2,CATRDYGYTF,TGTGCCACCCGGGACTATGGCTACACCTTC
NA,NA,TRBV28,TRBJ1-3,CASSLIWGGSGNTIYF,TGTGCCAGCAGTTTAATTTGGGGGGGGTCTGGAAACACCATATATTTT
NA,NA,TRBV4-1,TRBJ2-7,CASSQDGSGPLSYEQYF,TGCGCCAGCAGCCAAGATGGTTCCGGGCCTCTCTCCTACGAGCAGTACTTC
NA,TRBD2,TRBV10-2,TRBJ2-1,CASNIGLAGYNEQFF,TGCGCCAGCAACATTGGACTAGCGGGATACAATGAGCAGTTCTTC
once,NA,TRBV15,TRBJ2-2,CATSNSPRRGGELFF,TGTGCCACCAGCAACAGTCCCCGAAGGGGCGGGGAGCTGTTTTTT
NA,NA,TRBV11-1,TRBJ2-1,CASSLGAVGEQFF,TGTGCCAGCAGCCTAGGGGCGGTGGGTGAGCAGTTCTTC
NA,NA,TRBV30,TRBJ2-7,CAWSVLNSYEQYF,TGTGCCTGGAGTGTTCTCAATTCCTACGAGCAGTACTTC
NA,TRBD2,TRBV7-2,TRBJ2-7,CASSRLAGPYEQYF,TGTGCCAGCAGCAGACTAGCGGGACCCTACGAGCAGTACTTC
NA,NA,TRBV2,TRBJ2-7,CASSEAWQVDEQYF,TGTGCCAGCAGTGAAGCGTGGCAGGTCGACGAGCAGTACTTC
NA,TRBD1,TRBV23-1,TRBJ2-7,CASRQGPTSYEQYF,TGCGCCAGCAGACAGGGGCCTACCTCCTACGAGCAGTACTTC
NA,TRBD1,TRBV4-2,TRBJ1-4,CASSLGQGVTNEKLFF,TGTGCCAGCAGCCTTGGACAGGGTGTAACTAATGAAAAACTGTTTTTT
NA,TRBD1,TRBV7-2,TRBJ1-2,CASSLTGGIGYTF,TGTGCCAGCAGTCTAACAGGGGGCATAGGCTACACCTTC
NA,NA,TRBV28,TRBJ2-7,CASSRDEPREQYF,TGTGCCAGCAGTCGTGACGAGCCCCGCGAGCAGTACTTC
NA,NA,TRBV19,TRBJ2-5,CATARQGGETQYF,TGTGCCACCGCTCGACAGGGAGGGGAGACCCAGTACTTC
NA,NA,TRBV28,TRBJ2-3,CASSTPQFTDTQYF,TGTGCCAGCAGCACACCTCAATTCACAGATACGCAGTATTTT
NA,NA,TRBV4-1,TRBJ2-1,CASSHQRGNEQFF,TGCGCCAGCAGCCATCAACGGGGTAATGAGCAGTTCTTC
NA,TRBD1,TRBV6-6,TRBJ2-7,CASSHRQGWEQYF,TGTGCCAGCAGCCATCGACAGGGGTGGGAGCAGTACTTC
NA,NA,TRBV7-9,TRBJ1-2,CASSFWQGDGYTF,TGTGCCAGCAGCTTTTGGCAGGGTGATGGCTACACCTTC
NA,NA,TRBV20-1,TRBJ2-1,CSARTAQEQFF,TGCAGTGCTAGAACTGCACAAGAGCAGTTCTTC
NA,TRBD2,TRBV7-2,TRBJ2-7,CASSTRGLAGDPGRYEQYF,TGTGCCAGCAGCACACGGGGACTAGCGGGAGACCCCGGAAGGTACGAGCAGTACTTC
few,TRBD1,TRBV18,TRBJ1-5,CASSPQGDQPQHF,TGTGCCAGCTCACCCCAGGGGGATCAGCCCCAGCATTTT
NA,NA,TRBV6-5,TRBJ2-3,CASRRDRTDTQYF,TGTGCCAGCAGGAGGGATAGGACAGATACGCAGTATTTT
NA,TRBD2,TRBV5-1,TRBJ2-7,CASSLGASGTYEQYF,TGCGCCAGCAGCTTAGGGGCTAGCGGGACCTACGAGCAGTACTTC
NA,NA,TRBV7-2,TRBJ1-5,CASSLGTGNQPQHF,TGTGCCAGCAGCTTAGGTACAGGTAATCAGCCCCAGCATTTT
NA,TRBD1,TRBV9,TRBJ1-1,CASSARTGPNTEAFF,TGTGCCAGCAGCGCCAGGACAGGTCCAAACACTGAAGCTTTCTTT
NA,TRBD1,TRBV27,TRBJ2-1,CASSFRDRGGNEQFF,TGTGCCAGCAGTTTCCGGGACAGGGGGGGCAATGAGCAGTTCTTC
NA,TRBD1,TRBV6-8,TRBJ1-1,CASTGTGRAFF,TGTGCCAGCACTGGGACAGGGAGAGCTTTCTTT
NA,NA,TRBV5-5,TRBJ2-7,CASSLATSSSYEQYF,TGTGCCAGCAGCTTGGCTACCTCAAGCTCCTACGAGCAGTACTTC
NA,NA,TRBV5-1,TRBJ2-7,CASSPAAIRTYEQYF,TGCGCCAGCAGCCCTGCGGCGATTCGGACCTACGAGCAGTACTTC
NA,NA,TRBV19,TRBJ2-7,CASSSGTPYEQYF,TGTGCCAGTAGTTCTGGCACACCCTACGAGCAGTACTTC
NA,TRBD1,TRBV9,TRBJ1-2,CASSGTGLYGYTF,TGTGCCAGCAGCGGGACAGGTCTTTATGGCTACACCTTC
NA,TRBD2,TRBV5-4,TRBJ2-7,CASSASGRAYEQYF,TGTGCCAGCAGCGCTAGCGGGAGGGCCTACGAGCAGTACTTC
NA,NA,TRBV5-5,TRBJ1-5,CASSLSWVGQPQHF,TGTGCCAGCAGCTTGAGCTGGGTTGGACAGCCCCAGCATTTT
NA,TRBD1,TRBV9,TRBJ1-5,CASSEAQGENQPQHF,TGTGCCAGCAGCGAAGCCCAGGGGGAAAATCAGCCCCAGCATTTT
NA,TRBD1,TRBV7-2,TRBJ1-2,CASSQGLYGVDRGDYGYTF,TGTGCCAGCTCGCAAGGTCTATATGGGGTGGACAGGGGCGACTATGGCTACACCTTC
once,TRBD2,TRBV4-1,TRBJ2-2,CASSLGSGGYKDTGELFF,TGCGCCAGCAGCTTGGGTAGCGGGGGTTACAAGGACACCGGGGAGCTGTTTTTT
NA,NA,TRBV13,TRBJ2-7,CASSLGGRGWSEQYF,TGTGCCAGCAGCTTAGGAGGCAGGGGATGGTCCGAGCAGTACTTC
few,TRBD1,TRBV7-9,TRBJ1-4,CASRGTGAEKLFF,TGTGCCAGCAGAGGGACAGGGGCTGAAAAACTGTTTTTT
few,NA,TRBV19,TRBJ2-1,CASSIYNEQFF,TGTGCCAGTAGTATCTACAATGAGCAGTTCTTC
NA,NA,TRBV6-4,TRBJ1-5,CASSDPDGTRSQPQHF,TGTGCCAGCAGTGACCCGGACGGGACACGGAGCCAGCCCCAGCATTTT
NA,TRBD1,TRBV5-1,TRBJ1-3,CASSLNRGGNTIYF,TGCGCCAGCAGCTTGAACAGGGGAGGAAACACCATATATTTT
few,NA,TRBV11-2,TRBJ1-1,CASSLVLGVNTEAFF,TGTGCCAGCAGCTTAGTTCTGGGAGTGAACACTGAAGCTTTCTTT
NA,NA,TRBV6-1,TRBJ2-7,CASSEGFRKQYF,TGTGCCAGCAGTGAAGGATTTCGCAAGCAGTACTTC
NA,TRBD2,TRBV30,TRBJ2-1,CAWSGGLAGNEQFF,TGTGCCTGGAGTGGGGGACTAGCGGGGAATGAGCAGTTCTTC
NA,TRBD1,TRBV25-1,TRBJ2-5,CASSPRDRGYQETQYF,TGTGCCAGCAGTCCCCGGGACAGGGGTTACCAAGAGACCCAGTACTTC
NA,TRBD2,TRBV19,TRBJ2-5,CASSIEGLGETQYF,TGTGCCAGTAGTATAGAGGGACTAGGGGAGACCCAGTACTTC
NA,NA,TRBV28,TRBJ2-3,CASRNMGADTQYF,TGTGCCAGCAGAAATATGGGGGCAGATACGCAGTATTTT
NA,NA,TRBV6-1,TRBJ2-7,CASSESSYEQYF,TGTGCCAGCAGTGAGAGCTCCTACGAGCAGTACTTC
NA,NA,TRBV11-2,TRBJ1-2,CASSLTKRVNYGYTF,TGTGCCAGCAGCTTGACTAAACGTGTGAACTATGGCTACACCTTC
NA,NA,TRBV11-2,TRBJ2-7,CASRPGTGARGSYEQYF,TGTGCCAGCAGACCGGGGACCGGCGCTCGCGGCTCCTACGAGCAGTACTTC
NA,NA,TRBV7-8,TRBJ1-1,CASQKPLGPKGTEAFF,TGTGCCTCTCAAAAACCTTTGGGTCCCAAGGGCACTGAAGCTTTCTTT
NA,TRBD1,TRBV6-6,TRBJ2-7,CASSLGQGNTYEQYF,TGTGCCAGCAGTCTAGGACAGGGTAACACCTACGAGCAGTACTTC